This T cell receptor (beta chain) was captured in a study of OX40 agonist ivuxolimab in advanced cancers. Regarding the study as a whole: Circulating CD4+ and CD8+ T cells showed clonal expansion by week 6 at 0.1 to 3.0 mg/kg. In the 0.1-3.0 mg/kg groups, partial responders showed among the lowest expansion. Antigen targets of the expanded peripheral T cells went undetermined.

Points on this clone: Its antigen remains unknown.

Measured with immunoSEQ multiplex PCR; TCRdb has only the in-frame clones, and not every one. The repertoire includes 25,000 to 35,000 clones, more than 70% of them detected once, and around 23% sits in the top ten. The specimen was CD4+ or CD8+ T cells sorted from blood, collected in a trial of the OX40 agonist ivuxolimab. The origin of this receptor is an adult with an advanced solid tumor such as melanoma, head and neck, liver or kidney cancer.

CDR3 loop: CASSSIPTEFGVNEKLFF. DNA for the CDR3: TGCGCCAGCAGCTCGATACCGACAGAATTTGGGGTCAATGAAAAACTGTTTTTT. The chain links TRBV5-1 to TRBJ1-4; maybe TRBD1 (5 bases). This CDR3 is 18 amino acids long. The germline V gene has CDR1 SGHRS and CDR2 YFSETQ. Trimming took off 3 bases at V and 5 bases at J, with 23 bases between the two ends. Supplemented by reference TRBV5-1 and TRBJ1-4, the full variable domain reads KAGVTQTPRYLIKTRGQQVTLSCSPISGHRSVSWYQQTPGQGLQFLFEYFSETQRNKGNFPGRFSGRQFSNSRSEMNVSTLELGDSALYLCASSSIPTEFGVNEKLFFGSGTQLSVL.